Following are 23 T cell receptor beta chains from one sample sequenced in a study of T cells in women clearing cervical HPV infection. This table comes from immunoSEQ multiplex PCR, and its TCRdb copy is limited to in-frame clones, with some not included. The data show 31,000 or so clones, and the top ten clones hold more than 4%. Sequenced sample: blood buffy coat. The source of these receptors is a woman between 18 and 75 years old with a cervical HPV16 infection that either progressed to CIN3+ or cleared (not recorded which).

Comment on this clone: The read comes to an end 3 residues before the CDR3 does, leaving the germline J gene to fill in the end. The V and J genes are TRBV5-1 and TRBJ2-2; 8 nucleotides line up with TRBD1. V trimming: 0 bases; J trimming: 2 bases; junction bases outside the gene matches: 9. The CDR3 contains 18 residues. The germline V gene encodes CDR1 SGHRS and CDR2 YFSETQ. CDR3 residues: CASSLAPPDRVNTGELFF. CDR3 DNA (partial): TGCGCCAGCAGCTTGGCCCCTCCGGACAGGGTCAACACCGGGGAG.

Partial CDR3 DNA: TGCGCCAGCAGCTTGGCGGGTAGCCTGAACACTGAA. Protein sequence: CASSLAGSLNTE. The whole CDR3 protein is CASSLAGSLNTEAFF. The J gene is TRBJ1-1, the V gene TRBV5-1; D is undetermined. The read finishes 3 residues shy of the CDR3 end, and the germline J gene is used to complete it. This CDR3 spans 15 amino acids. The germline CDR1 and CDR2 sequences are SGHRS and YFSETQ. V lost 0 bases, J lost 0 bases, and 9 bases lay in between.

In regard to this clone: From the germline J gene comes the end of the CDR3, since the read stops 3 residues before it. V is TRBV5-1 and J is TRBJ1-1; 9 bases align to TRBD1. Trimming at V came to 4 bases and at J to 5 bases, leaving 9 bases not matched to a gene. From germline, CDR1 is SGHRS and CDR2 YFSETQ. This CDR3 has 15 residues. The CDR3 sequence: CASSRGTGISTEAFF. The sequenced CDR3 bases are TGCGCCAGCAGCAGAGGGACAGGGATCTCAACTGAA.

A note on this clone: The read is 3 residues too short to cover the CDR3 end, so that end is filled in from the germline J gene. This chain joins TRBV7-8 and TRBJ2-7; 10 bases align to TRBD2. This CDR3 has 16 residues. Germline V gene sequence: CDR1 SGHVS, CDR2 FQNEAQ. With V trimmed by 4 bases and J by 4 bases, 10 bases remained unmatched. The CDR3 is CASSYRFSGGWYEQYF. Incomplete CDR3 DNA: TGTGCCAGCAGCTATAGGTTTAGCGGGGGGTGGTACGAG.

As concerns this clone: With the read ending 3 residues before the CDR3 end, the germline J gene is used to fill in that end. J is TRBJ1-5 and V is TRBV19; D unresolved. Trimming took 3 bases from V and 9 from J, leaving 9 bases between them. The V gene's germline CDR1 is LNHDA and CDR2 SQIVND (reference sequence). The CDR3 spans 12 residues. The CDR3 spells CASSIAGRPQHF. CDR3 DNA (partial): TGTGCCAGTAGTATTGCGGGGAGGCCC.

Turning to this clone: The sequence runs out 3 residues before the end of the CDR3; the remainder is reconstructed from the germline J gene. V is TRBV29-1 and J is TRBJ1-2; 7 bases align to TRBD1. The CDR3 consists of 11 residues. Trimming at V came to 7 bases and at J to 3 bases, leaving 2 bases not matched to a gene. Looked up from germline, CDR1 is SQVTM and CDR2 is ANQGSEA. The DNA read from the CDR3 is TGCAGCGCCGGGACAGACTATGGC. This encodes CSAGTDYG. The complete CDR3 reads CSAGTDYGYTF.

CDR3 region: CATSGGLAGRGTQYF. CDR3 bases read: TGTGCCACCAGTGGCGGACTAGCGGGGCGTGGTACG. V is TRBV24-1 and J is TRBJ2-3, with TRBD2 identical over 12 bases. The sequenced fragment ends 3 residues before the CDR3 boundary, so the rest is inferred from the germline J gene. From germline, CDR1 is KGHDR and CDR2 SFDVKD. The V gene end was trimmed by 5 bases and the J gene end by 8 bases; junction bases not matched to a gene: 7. This CDR3 has 15 amino acids.

With regard to this clone: The sequence runs out 3 residues before the end of the CDR3; the remainder is reconstructed from the germline J gene. The chain couples TRBV20-1 to TRBJ1-5, with 10 nucleotides matching TRBD1. This CDR3 region has 18 residues. Germline CDR1 reads DFQATT; CDR2 reads SNEGSKA (reference sequence). V dropped 5 bases and J dropped 0; count of bases not matched to a gene: 13. The part of the CDR3 DNA that was read is TGCAGTGCTTCTAAACGGACAGGGGGGTCATATAGCAATCAGCCC. As protein: CSASKRTGGSYSNQP. The entire CDR3 is CSASKRTGGSYSNQPQHF.

Remarks on this clone: The read terminates 3 residues before the CDR3 end, so the remaining end is supplied by the germline J gene. The rearrangement uses TRBV5-6 and TRBJ2-4; D perhaps matches TRBD2 (6 bases). The CDR3 has 13 residues. CDR1 is SGHDT and CDR2 is YYEEEE in the germline V gene. With 10 bases removed from V and 3 bases from J, the gap between germline ends came to 14 bases. CDR3 DNA (partial): TGTGCCGCGGGGTGGTTCGGCAAAAACATT. Translating gives CAAGWFGKNI. The CDR3, in full, reads CAAGWFGKNIQYF.

Worth noting for this clone: Compared with germline, one end of the junction differs, possibly owing to a read error. The read ends 3 residues early relative to the CDR3; the germline J gene fills the gap. The chain combines TRBV2 with TRBJ2-5; no clear D gene. The length of the CDR3 is 14 residues. CDR1 and CDR2 (germline): SNHLY, FYNNEI. CDR3: CAGSVGQLGETQYF. CDR3 DNA, as far as it was read: TGTGCCGGCAGTGTAGGGCAGCTGGGTGAGACC.

Remarks on this clone: Sequencing ends 3 residues short of the CDR3 end; the germline J gene provides the rest. This rearrangement joins TRBV2 to TRBJ2-5, with unresolved D. The CDR3 extends over 11 amino acids. With 7 bases removed from V and 2 bases from J, the gap between germline ends came to 5 bases. The germline V gene encodes CDR1 SNHLY and CDR2 FYNNEI. The sequenced CDR3 bases are TGTGCCAGCACCCTTCAAGAGACC. It specifies CASTLQET. The entire CDR3 protein is CASTLQETQYF.

Notes on this clone: Read data end 3 residues before the CDR3 end; the end is taken from the germline J gene. The same CDR3 also results from other DNA sequences found in this sample. The V gene is TRBV30, the J gene TRBJ2-2; 8 bases agree with TRBD1. Germline CDR1 and CDR2: GTSNPN and SVGIG (reference sequence). The CDR3 covers 14 residues. Incomplete CDR3 DNA: TGTGCCTGGAGAGAGCAGGGGGCCCGAGAAAAG. Protein product: CAWREQGAREK. The full CDR3 sequence reads CAWREQGAREKLFF.

Regarding this clone: From the germline J gene comes the end of the CDR3, since the read stops 3 residues before it. The chain links TRBV19 to TRBJ2-4, with TRBD1 as a possible D gene (5 bases). Per germline, CDR1 LNHDA and CDR2 SQIVND (reference sequence). The CDR3 consists of 15 residues. Partial CDR3 DNA: TGTGCCAGTAGTATAAATGGGCAGGGTAAGCGCGGT. Residues: CASSINGQGKRG. The full CDR3 is CASSINGQGKRGQYF.

About this clone: Sequencing ends 3 residues short of the CDR3 end; the germline J gene provides the rest. V and J are TRBV11-2 and TRBJ2-7; maybe TRBD1 (6 bases). CDR1 is SGHAT and CDR2 is FQNNGV in the germline V gene. V shed 5 bases and J shed 2 bases, with 16 bases lying between them. The CDR3 totals 15 residues. The CDR3 region is CASSGQPGATYEQYF. Incomplete CDR3 DNA: TGTGCCAGCAGCGGACAGCCTGGCGCTACCTACGAG.

As regards this clone: The observed sequence ends 3 residues before the CDR3 terminus, with the missing tail filled in from the germline J gene. The rearrangement links TRBV30 to TRBJ2-3; 9 positions agree with TRBD2. Germline CDR1 is GTSNPN and CDR2 is SVGIG (reference sequence). The CDR3 sequence is 15 residues long. The V gene end was trimmed by 0 bases and the J gene end by 4 bases; junction bases not matched to a gene: 5. Partial CDR3 DNA: TGTGCCTGGAGTGTAGGTAGCGGGGGAGCAGATACG. This encodes CAWSVGSGGADT. The full CDR3 protein reads CAWSVGSGGADTQYF.

As regards this clone: The read ends 3 residues before the CDR3 terminus; that terminus is restored from the germline J gene. This sequence joins TRBV20-1 and TRBJ1-5; D is perhaps TRBD1 (5 bases). The germline gives CDR1 DFQATT, CDR2 SNEGSKA (reference sequence). V lost 3 bases and J 5 bases, leaving 20 bases between the germline ends. CDR3 length equals 16 residues. Here the CDR3 reads CSASSQGVTLDQPQHF. Partial CDR3 DNA: TGCAGTGCTAGTAGCCAGGGTGTCACTCTTGATCAGCCC.

On this clone itself: Read data end 3 residues before the CDR3 end; the end is taken from the germline J gene. The V call is TRBV30, the J call TRBJ1-6, with 8 bases aligning to TRBD1. The CDR3 loop spans 14 amino acids. The V segment lost 7 bases and the J segment 8 bases; nucleotides outside the gene matches: 10. Looked up from germline, CDR1 is GTSNPN and CDR2 is SVGIG (reference sequence). CDR3 loop: CASNSGGGYSPLHF. The sequenced CDR3 bases are TGTGCCTCAAATTCAGGGGGCGGGTATTCACCC.

Note on this clone: The observed sequence ends 3 residues before the CDR3 terminus, with the missing tail filled in from the germline J gene. This chain joins TRBV12-3 or TRBV12-4 and TRBJ2-2, with 9 bases fitting TRBD1. The CDR3 is made up of 16 amino acids. Losses at the gene ends were 7 bases for V and 5 bases for J; bases not matched to a gene: 11. Incomplete CDR3 DNA: TGTGCCAGCACGAGGGAGGGGACAGGGCGTACCGGGGAG. Translated, it gives CASTREGTGRTGE. The full-length CDR3 reads as CASTREGTGRTGELFF.

As concerns this clone: Sequencing ends 3 residues short of the CDR3 end; the germline J gene provides the rest. The chain employs TRBV10-3 and TRBJ1-5; a weak D match, TRBD1 (6 bases). The V end lost 6 bases, the J end lost 6 bases, and 12 bases lay between the germline ends. CDR1 is ENHRY, CDR2 SYGVKD, per germline. The CDR3 contains 13 residues. The part of the CDR3 DNA that was read is TGTGCCATCAGGCCAGGGGCTGGTCAGCCC. This gives the protein CAIRPGAGQP. The complete CDR3 protein is CAIRPGAGQPQHF.

Note on this clone: The read terminates 3 residues before the CDR3 end, so the remaining end is supplied by the germline J gene. The chain has TRBV20-1 and TRBJ2-3; 8 nucleotides match TRBD1. J gave up 4 bases and V 3 bases, and 12 bases lay outside the gene matches. The CDR3 contains 16 residues. Germline V gene sequence: CDR1 DFQATT, CDR2 SNEGSKA (reference sequence). Incomplete CDR3 DNA: TGCAGTGCTAGGGATTGGACAGGGCCGAACCCAGATACG. It specifies CSARDWTGPNPDT. The whole CDR3 protein reads CSARDWTGPNPDTQYF.

Concerning this clone: The read terminates 3 residues before the CDR3 end, so the remaining end is supplied by the germline J gene. The genes are TRBV7-2 and TRBJ1-2; D call uncertain. The CDR3 spans 15 residues. Germline V lookup: CDR1 SGHTA, CDR2 FQGNSA. The covered CDR3 bases are TGTGCCAGCAGCCCTCACCCACTTAGCTCCTACGAC. Translating gives CASSPHPLSSYD. The whole CDR3 region reads CASSPHPLSSYDYTF.

About this clone itself: Read data end 3 residues before the CDR3 end; the end is taken from the germline J gene. The chain couples TRBV12-3 or TRBV12-4 to TRBJ1-5; no firm D call. V dropped 5 bases and J dropped 0 bases, with 8 bases sitting between them. This CDR3 has 14 amino acids. CDR3 amino acids: CASSKTHSNQPQHF. The CDR3 DNA, read in part, is TGTGCCAGCAGTAAGACACATAGCAATCAGCCC.

Comments on this clone: Read sequence stops 3 residues before the CDR3 end, and the germline J gene provides the missing end. This sequence joins TRBV20-1 and TRBJ1-1, with D maybe TRBD1 (6 bases). The germline V gene has CDR1 DFQATT and CDR2 SNEGSKA (reference sequence). V was cut by 6 bases and J by 3 bases, with 14 bases left in between. This CDR3 is built from 13 residues. CDR3 DNA (partial): TGCAGTGCCTCAGGGGAAGCGGACACTGAA. Amino acid sequence: CSASGEADTE. The whole CDR3 region reads CSASGEADTEAFF.